The 32 T cell receptor beta chains presented below share a single source sample, sequenced in a study of monozygotic twins with inflammatory bowel disease. TCRdb reprocessed the 5' RACE reads, with one entry per CDR3 protein and no DNA. The listing contains about 420,000 distinct CDR3 sequences. The sequencing input was blood. These receptors came from a human donor with ulcerative colitis or Crohn's disease, or a healthy co-twin of an affected twin (not recorded which).

The chain is built from TRBV5-1 and TRBJ2-1; absent DNA, TCRdb's TRBD1 call cannot be checked. Germline values: CDR1 SGHRS, CDR2 YFSETQ. The CDR3 runs 17 residues. The CDR3 protein is CASSLINRDRALNEQFF.

The chain employs TRBV19 and TRBJ1-1; the TCRdb call, TRBD1, lacks DNA for checking. The length of the CDR3 is 17 residues. CDR1 is LNHDA, CDR2 SQIVND, per germline (reference sequence). CDR3 loop: CASSIDSRGASDTEAFF.

The chain couples TRBV20-1 to TRBJ2-5; TCRdb lists TRBD1, though no DNA is available to test this call. This CDR3 spans 13 amino acids. Germline V gene sequence: CDR1 DFQATT, CDR2 SNEGSKA (reference sequence). The chain's CDR3 is CSVPGADEETQYF.

CDR3 amino acids: CSATRGQWEETQYF. The chain employs TRBV20-1 and TRBJ2-5; TCRdb calls TRBD1, which cannot be checked without DNA. Germline V gene data show CDR1 as DFQATT and CDR2 as SNEGSKA (reference sequence). This CDR3 is built from 14 residues.

The chain joins TRBV7-9 to TRBJ2-4; checking the TCRdb D call of TRBD1 is not possible without DNA. Germline V gene sequence: CDR1 SEHNR, CDR2 FQNEAQ (reference sequence). The length of the CDR3 is 17 residues. CDR3 amino acids: CASSLVGGGETKNIQYF.

This chain links TRBV4-3 with TRBJ1-6. The germline V gene has CDR1 LGHNA and CDR2 YSLEER. This CDR3 region has 15 residues. The CDR3 sequence is CASSQDPGRNSPLHF.

Here the CDR3 reads CASSTKESVVMYGYTF. The V and J genes are TRBV27 and TRBJ1-2. The CDR3 totals 16 residues. Germline V CDR1 and CDR2: MNHEY, SMNVEV (reference sequence).

The V and J genes are TRBV7-2 and TRBJ2-1; the TCRdb call, TRBD2, lacks DNA for checking. Germline V CDR1 and CDR2: SGHTA, FQGNSA. The CDR3 has 17 amino acids. The CDR3 reads CASSLGGALSFYNEQFF.

The chain carries TRBV20-1 and TRBJ1-4; TCRdb selects TRBD1, and the lack of DNA leaves this call unchecked. CDR3 size: 13 residues. CDR1 is DFQATT and CDR2 is SNEGSKA in the germline V gene (reference sequence). CDR3 loop: CSARGQVKEKLFF.

This chain uses TRBV7-2 with TRBJ2-1; the D call of TRBD2 rests on TCRdb alone, since no DNA is present to check it. This CDR3 has 16 amino acids. Germline V gene sequence: CDR1 SGHTA, CDR2 FQGNSA. CDR3 amino acids: CASSLWSGGRDNEQFF.

V is TRBV6-2 or TRBV6-3 and J is TRBJ1-5; checking the TCRdb D call of TRBD1 is not possible without DNA. The CDR3 has 15 residues. Per germline, CDR1 MNHEY and CDR2 SVGEGT. This CDR3 is CASSYEPGLDQPQHF.

V usage is TRBV7-2 and J usage is TRBJ2-3; as DNA is missing, the TRBD2 call by TCRdb cannot be tested. This CDR3 contains 17 residues. CDR1 and CDR2 from the germline V gene are SGHTA and FQGNSA. CDR3 region: CASSLARTSGNTDTQYF.

The rearrangement joins TRBV11-2 to TRBJ2-1; TCRdb proposes TRBD2, but this gene call is untestable without DNA. This CDR3 spans 18 amino acids. Germline loops: CDR1 SGHAT, CDR2 FQNNGV. CDR3 loop: CASSLQGLPGLAGGRQFF. Drawing the rest from reference TRBV11-2 and TRBJ2-1, the complete variable domain is EAGVAQSPRYKIIEKRQSVAFWCNPISGHATLYWYQQILGQGPKLLIQFQNNGVVDDSQLPKDRFSAERLKGVDSTLKIQPAKLEDSAVYLCASSLQGLPGLAGGRQFFGPGTRLTVL.

The rearrangement joins TRBV5-1 to TRBJ2-3. CDR1 is SGHRS and CDR2 is YFSETQ in the germline V gene. This CDR3 is built from 13 residues. CDR3 region: CASSYQDPDTQYF.

This chain uses TRBV6-2 or TRBV6-3 with TRBJ1-1; TCRdb gives TRBD1 as the D gene, but with no DNA this cannot be confirmed. The germline V gene has CDR1 MNHEY and CDR2 SVGEGT. The CDR3 loop spans 12 amino acids. The CDR3 protein is CASSYGHLEAFF.

The J gene is TRBJ2-6, the V gene TRBV28; TCRdb's D call, TRBD1, is unchecked because there is no DNA. From germline, CDR1 is MDHEN and CDR2 SYDVKM. The CDR3 length is 15 residues. The CDR3 spells CASSLPGSGANVLTF.

Here the CDR3 reads CASSAAGRQMNTEAFF. This sequence joins TRBV18 and TRBJ1-1. The CDR3 has 16 amino acids. Per the germline V gene, CDR1 is KGHSH and CDR2 is LQKENI.

This rearrangement joins TRBV27 to TRBJ1-1. This CDR3 has 14 residues. Germline CDR1 is MNHEY and CDR2 is SMNVEV (reference sequence). CDR3 residues: CASSLWAANTEAFF.

This sequence joins TRBV30 and TRBJ1-3. The CDR3 is made up of 13 amino acids. Germline V gene lookup returns CDR1 GTSNPN and CDR2 SVGIG (reference sequence). The CDR3 reads CAWSTAGGNTIYF.

The V and J genes are TRBV20-1 and TRBJ1-4; TCRdb names TRBD1, which stays unverified in the absence of DNA. This CDR3 has 15 residues. Germline assignment: CDR1 DFQATT and CDR2 SNEGSKA (reference sequence). The CDR3: CSARATGQDNEKLFF.

This sequence joins TRBV20-1 and TRBJ2-1. CDR3 size: 12 residues. The germline V gene encodes CDR1 DFQATT and CDR2 SNEGSKA (reference sequence). The CDR3: CSARVGYSVQFF.

The J gene is TRBJ1-1, the V gene TRBV9; TCRdb lists TRBD1, though no DNA is available to test this call. Per the germline V gene, CDR1 is SGDLS and CDR2 is YYNGEE. The CDR3 extends over 15 amino acids. This CDR3 is CASSVVVGASTEAFF.

The chain uses TRBV20-1 and TRBJ2-7. Looked up from germline, CDR1 is DFQATT and CDR2 is SNEGSKA (reference sequence). The CDR3 covers 13 residues. The chain's CDR3 is CSARDQHFYEQYF.

V is TRBV5-1 and J is TRBJ2-1; with no DNA, the TCRdb D assignment of TRBD2 cannot be verified. The length of the CDR3 is 18 residues. From germline, CDR1 is SGHRS and CDR2 YFSETQ. CDR3 in amino acids: CASSLGTSGGRANDEQFF.

This sequence joins TRBV5-1 and TRBJ2-6; TCRdb designates TRBD1, a call that cannot be tested without DNA. This CDR3 is built from 17 residues. CDR1 is SGHRS, CDR2 YFSETQ, per germline. CDR3 sequence: CASSLEGVRTGANVLTF.

The V call is TRBV9, the J call TRBJ1-1. The CDR3 consists of 13 residues. Germline V gene data show CDR1 as SGDLS and CDR2 as YYNGEE. CDR3 amino acids: CASSVGYGGEAFF.

The genes are TRBV7-2 and TRBJ2-3; the TCRdb call, TRBD1, lacks DNA for checking. This CDR3 spans 16 amino acids. Germline V gene data show CDR1 as SGHTA and CDR2 as FQGNSA. The CDR3 region is CASSFNWAGAADTQYF.

This sequence joins TRBV12-3 or TRBV12-4 and TRBJ1-3. The length of the CDR3 is 14 residues. The CDR3 protein is CASSFERLGHTIYF.

The chain is built from TRBV4-3 and TRBJ2-2. This CDR3 contains 17 residues. Germline V gene data show CDR1 as LGHNA and CDR2 as YSLEER. The CDR3 sequence is CASTLGARGVNTGELFF.

V is TRBV7-6 and J is TRBJ1-1. Germline CDR1 SGHVS, CDR2 FNYEAQ. The CDR3 spans 15 residues. The CDR3 sequence is CASSPGGGLGTEAFF.

The chain employs TRBV5-1 and TRBJ2-5; the D gene TCRdb calls, TRBD2, cannot be checked with no DNA. The CDR3 totals 16 residues. Germline-derived CDR1 and CDR2 are SGHRS and YFSETQ. The CDR3 sequence is CASSLGLAGDGETQYF.

V usage is TRBV5-1 and J usage is TRBJ1-1; the TCRdb D gene call, TRBD1, has no DNA to confirm it. The CDR3 extends over 14 amino acids. Germline CDR1 SGHRS, CDR2 YFSETQ. The CDR3 loop reads CASSWTGEVGEAFF.